A single sample is the source of the 22 T cell receptor beta chains below, sequenced in a study of T cells expressing NK-cell markers. TCRdb re-called the 5' RACE reads and gives one entry per CDR3 protein, without DNA. The table for this sample gives 200,000 to 300,000 distinct CDR3 sequences. The sample comprised blood T cells: a sorted CD56 or NKG2C T cell subset, CD4+ or CD8+ T cells, or bulk PBMC T cells (not recorded which). The source of these receptors is a man younger than 30 in good health.

The chain couples TRBV19 to TRBJ2-2; no DNA is available, so the TRBD1 call from TCRdb remains unchecked. Per the germline V gene, CDR1 is LNHDA and CDR2 is SQIVND (reference sequence). The CDR3 length is 15 residues. The CDR3 sequence: CATGMGDRNSGELFF.

The CDR3 sequence: CASSRMGQGAGEQYF. The chain couples TRBV7-2 to TRBJ2-7; TCRdb returns TRBD1, unconfirmable since there is no DNA. This CDR3 comprises 15 residues. The germline V gene encodes CDR1 SGHTA and CDR2 FQGNSA.

The rearrangement links TRBV12-2 to TRBJ1-1. TRBV12-2 constitutes a pseudogene. This CDR3 is built from 18 residues. The CDR3 reads CASRLARSQAPEDTEAFF.

V usage is TRBV29-1 and J usage is TRBJ2-6; TCRdb selects TRBD1, and the lack of DNA leaves this call unchecked. This CDR3 contains 17 residues. CDR1 SQVTM and CDR2 ANQGSEA come from the germline V gene. CDR3 residues: CSVSTGATFSGANVLTF.

The V call is TRBV9, the J call TRBJ1-3; TCRdb lists TRBD1, though no DNA is available to test this call. The CDR3 has 16 residues. Looked up from germline, CDR1 is SGDLS and CDR2 is YYNGEE. This CDR3 reads CASSVSGRGFGNTIYF.

The chain has TRBV4-2 and TRBJ2-2; TCRdb reports TRBD1, a call that lacks DNA to check it against. The CDR3 is 16 residues long. The germline V gene encodes CDR1 LGHNA and CDR2 YNFKEQ. CDR3 protein: CASSQVGGSQSGELFF.

The chain employs TRBV29-1 and TRBJ2-4. Germline V lookup: CDR1 SQVTM, CDR2 ANQGSEA. This CDR3 comprises 15 residues. CDR3 residues: CSVGIFQGTKNIQYF.

The gene calls are TRBV5-4 and TRBJ1-1. The CDR3 runs 14 residues. Germline CDR1 and CDR2: SGHNT and YYREEE (reference sequence). Here the CDR3 reads CASSLTPGNDEAFF.

V and J are TRBV20-1 and TRBJ2-3; TCRdb reports TRBD1, a call that lacks DNA to check it against. There are 14 residues in the CDR3. Germline V lookup: CDR1 DFQATT, CDR2 SNEGSKA (reference sequence). This CDR3 is CSAKTGVSTDTQYF.

The chain is built from TRBV12-3 or TRBV12-4 and TRBJ2-2. CDR3 length: 14 residues. The CDR3 spells CASRQPANTGELFF.

The V and J genes are TRBV20-1 and TRBJ2-5; the TCRdb call, TRBD1, lacks DNA for checking. This CDR3 spans 15 amino acids. CDR1 DFQATT and CDR2 SNEGSKA come from the germline V gene (reference sequence). CDR3 residues: CSASIGRGRVETQYF.

The chain uses TRBV3-1 and TRBJ2-1; there is no DNA to check the TCRdb D call of TRBD2. The germline V gene has CDR1 LGHDT and CDR2 YNNKEL (reference sequence). The CDR3 totals 16 residues. Here the CDR3 reads CASSRTSGRKYNEQFF.

V usage is TRBV7-8 and J usage is TRBJ1-5. CDR3 length equals 12 residues. Germline lookup yields CDR1 SGHVS and CDR2 FQNEAQ. CDR3 in amino acids: CASSLSFQPQHF. The full variable domain, in which reference TRBV7-8 and TRBJ1-5 provide the parts outside the CDR3, is GAGVSQSPRYKVAKRGQDVALRCDPISGHVSLFWYQQALGQGPEFLTYFQNEAQLDKSGLPSDRFFAERPEGSVSTLKIQRTQQEDSAVYLCASSLSFQPQHFGDGTRLSIL.

The rearrangement links TRBV5-6 to TRBJ2-3. The CDR3 totals 15 residues. Germline V gene data show CDR1 as SGHDT and CDR2 as YYEEEE. This chain's CDR3 is CASSLVEGNTDTQYF.

The V gene is TRBV7-2, the J gene TRBJ1-2. The V gene's germline CDR1 is SGHTA and CDR2 FQGNSA. This CDR3 spans 11 amino acids. The CDR3 protein is CASSLGWGYTF. The variable domain in full, with the rest retrieved from reference TRBV7-2 and TRBJ1-2, is GAGVSQSPSNKVTEKGKDVELRCDPISGHTALYWYRQSLGQGLEFLIYFQGNSAPDKSGLPSDRFSAERTGGSVSTLTIQRTQQEDSAVYLCASSLGWGYTFGSGTRLTVV.

J is TRBJ2-5 and V is TRBV20-1; TCRdb's D call of TRBD2 is untestable without DNA. The CDR3 is made up of 14 amino acids. CDR1 and CDR2 (germline): DFQATT, SNEGSKA (reference sequence). The CDR3 loop is CSARGLAGQETQYF.

V and J are TRBV7-7 and TRBJ2-5; the TCRdb D gene call, TRBD1, has no DNA to confirm it. The CDR3 runs 14 residues. CDR1 is SSHAT, CDR2 FNYEAQ, per germline (reference sequence). CDR3 sequence: CASSRDGGLGTQYF. The variable domain in full, completed from reference TRBV7-7 and TRBJ2-5, reads GAGVSQSPRYKVTKRGQDVTLRCDPISSHATLYWYQQALGQGPEFLTYFNYEAQPDKSGLPSDRFSAERPEGSISTLTIQRTEQRDSAMYRCASSRDGGLGTQYFGPGTRLLVL.

The V call is TRBV3-1, the J call TRBJ2-1; the TRBD1 assignment by TCRdb is unverifiable without DNA. Germline-derived CDR1 and CDR2 are LGHDT and YNNKEL (reference sequence). The CDR3 runs 14 residues. CDR3 in amino acids: CASSQVVGGNEQFF.

Here the CDR3 reads CASSLDLSPGGVNTGELFF. V gene TRBV11-2 combines with J gene TRBJ2-2; the TCRdb D gene call, TRBD2, has no DNA to confirm it. Germline CDR1 and CDR2: SGHAT and FQNNGV. This CDR3 contains 19 residues.

This chain uses TRBV19 with TRBJ2-2; without DNA, the TCRdb call of TRBD1 cannot be checked. CDR3 length: 15 residues. Germline V gene sequence: CDR1 LNHDA, CDR2 SQIVND (reference sequence). This CDR3 is CASRGGQGVTGELFF.

This rearrangement joins TRBV6-5 to TRBJ1-6; TCRdb reports TRBD1, a call that lacks DNA to check it against. Per the germline V gene, CDR1 is MNHEY and CDR2 is SVGAGI. The CDR3 runs to 18 residues. The CDR3 sequence is CASSYREGQGLRNSPLHF.

CDR3 protein: CASSFRVGDTDTQYF. The V and J genes are TRBV7-2 and TRBJ2-3; TCRdb gives TRBD1 as the D gene, but with no DNA this cannot be confirmed. The CDR3 consists of 15 residues. Germline V gene lookup returns CDR1 SGHTA and CDR2 FQGNSA.